This T cell receptor beta chain was sequenced for a study of identical twins. Study conclusions and caveats: The study drew conclusions from cross-sectional statistical analysis, not from following the same donors. When twins shared out-of-frame alpha sequences, those sequences had excess low generation probability.

In its sample, this clonotype was seen a few times. The antigen is unknown. CDR1 SGHDT and CDR2 YYEEEE come from the germline V gene. V lost 2 bases and J lost 5, with 13 bases in between. The CDR3 is 14 amino acids. TCRdb reprocessed the 5' RACE reads via MiXCR and lists one record per CDR3 protein. The sample lists about 190,000 distinct CDR3 sequences; approximately 15% were seen once. Another study also made use of these data, one on T cells expressing NK-cell markers.

The sample was CD8+ T cells sorted from blood. The chain uses TRBV5-6 and TRBJ2-5; perhaps TRBD2 as D (6 bases). This receptor was identified in a woman aged 18 to 35 in good health. Here the CDR3 reads CASSFGLARETQYF. The CDR3 bases are TGTGCCAGCAGCTTCGGCCTAGCGCGGGAGACCCAGTACTTC.